This T cell receptor beta chain was profiled in a study of kidney transplant recipient with SARS-CoV-2 infection (dated by TCRdb to the early 2020s). Sample time point, as interpreted from the label and publication: pre-pandemic baseline sample and day 111 after first positive SARS-CoV-2 test. Looking up the germline V gene (reference sequence) yields CDR1 GTSNPN and CDR2 SVGIG. Germline trimming amounts to 2 bases on V and 7 bases on J, with 10 as the count of junction bases outside the gene matches. The CDR3 has 14 amino acids, counting the end cysteine and phenylalanine. Only CDR3 DNA remains: 42 bases, in frame from the first base. The run used an Illumina MiSeq. Profiling of the peripheral T cell repertoire targeted human TCRbeta genes. Turning to the authors' computational methods: Beta-binomial modelling was used to test for differences in clonotype abundance while accounting for variability over time. Expanded clonotypes were screened against the ImmuneCODE reference database of SARS-CoV-2-associated TCRs and were mapped to viral genome regions. Additional analyses of the repertoire looked at TRBV gene usage, CDR3 length, CDR3 amino acid overlap between time points, clonotype abundance distributions and Jaccard similarity. The public reads were reprocessed in TCRdb via fastp at Q25 and MiXCR, keeping in-frame beta chains. Each CDR3 protein gets just one entry, which takes the most common genes and DNA from the rows behind it. The V and J calls and clone size are TCRdb's, not the authors'. The sample table lists fewer than 250,000 distinct CDR3 sequences, more than 25% of them with a count of one. Under 9.5% of the sample belongs to the ten largest clones.

The sample holds many counts of this clonotype. The target of this receptor is not known. Per-base quality was not reported, and no clone a single base away is much larger than it. The clonotype comes from a young adult male patient who had COVID-19 and was a kidney transplant recipient. Following a transplant, some T lymphocytes may have been derived from the graft donor. In this chain, TRBV30 is recombined with TRBJ2-7; a stretch of 8 junction bases matches TRBD2. Sequencing was performed on a blood sample, taken at baseline and around day 120 from a kidney transplant recipient. This receptor has the CDR3 CAWSRASGLGEQYF. The nucleotides read TGTGCCTGGAGTAGGGCTAGCGGGCTGGGGGAGCAGTACTTC.